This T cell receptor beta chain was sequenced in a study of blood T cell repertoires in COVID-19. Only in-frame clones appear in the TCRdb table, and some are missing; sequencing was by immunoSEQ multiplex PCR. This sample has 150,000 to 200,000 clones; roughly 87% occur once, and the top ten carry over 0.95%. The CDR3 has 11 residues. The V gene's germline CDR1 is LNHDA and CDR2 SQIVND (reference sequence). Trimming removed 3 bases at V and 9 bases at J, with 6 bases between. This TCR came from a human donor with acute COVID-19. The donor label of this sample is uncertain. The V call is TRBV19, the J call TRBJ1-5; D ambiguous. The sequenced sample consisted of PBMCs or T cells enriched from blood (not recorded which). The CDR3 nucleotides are TGTGCCAGTAGTATCCCAGGGCCCCAGCATTTT. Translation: CASSIPGPQHF.